This entry concerns a single T cell receptor (beta chain). This specimen includes other DNA sequences encoding the same CDR3. This sample stems from a study of shared clonotypes between healthy human individuals. At the level of the study: Researchers assigned three CD4 naive, three CD4 memory, two CD8 naive and one CD8 memory plate to each donor.

An assay was performed, and its level was deep. Repertoires were generated with immunoSEQ multiplex PCR, while TCRdb's copy carries only in-frame clones and drops some. The table lists around 1.5 million clones, about 98% of them singletons, with about 0.4% in the top ten. Caucasian adults living in Nashville, Tennessee, provided all samples. The CDR3 runs to 14 residues. The V gene's germline CDR1 is KGHSH and CDR2 LQKENI. Trimming left V 3 bases short and J 1 base short, with 10 bases between. The sequenced sample consisted of naive CD4+ T cells sorted from blood. Indicated subset: CD45RA+ positively selected. J is TRBJ2-7 and V is TRBV18, with D possibly TRBD1 on 6 matching bases. This sequence was found in a man in his thirties or forties in good health. In DNA, the CDR3 is TGTGCCAGCTCACCTTTGGACAGTTCCTACGAGCAGTACTTC. Protein: CASSPLDSSYEQYF.